Detailed here is one T cell receptor (beta chain). The antigen it recognizes is unknown. No much larger clone is present one base from it, and per-base qualities are unavailable. Libraries came from the immunoSEQ multiplex PCR assay. Rearranged TCR beta chain sequences were amplified with the hsTCRB Kit following the manufacturer's protocol. An Illumina MiSeq was used to sequence the TCRB libraries. Regarding the original processing steps: The proprietary platform of the kit vendor was used for demultiplexing, trimming and gene mapping. The source is immuneACCESS, and TCRdb retained only in-frame sequences with V and J called. Part of the clones is not carried over; for the studies checked, unresolved V genes explain less than half of this, and the remainder is unexplained. V and J calls and clone size are given by that table; D and trimming were obtained from the DNA. In all, the sample holds around 56,000 clones, and roughly 82% of those were seen once. The ten biggest clones cover 3.1% of the sample.

This entry belongs to a study of a mutant IDH1 vaccine in newly diagnosed glioma (dated by TCRdb to about 2021). About the investigation overall: Patients received eight vaccinations in weeks 1, 3, 5, 7, 11, 15, 19 and 23, corresponding to visits V03 through V10. Prior to enrollment, standard therapy consisting of radiotherapy alone, temozolomide alone, or radiochemotherapy with temozolomide had been administered to patients, with the combination being received by most patients. The 32 treated patients were roughly 62% male and about 40% female, with a mean age of about 38 years. Vaccination started 4-6 weeks after radiotherapy alone, or was given together with temozolomide cycles in the groups whose treatment included chemotherapy. Longitudinal TCRB deep sequencing was done for about two dozen treated patients, wherever samples were available for exploratory analyses. Peripheral blood samples were drawn at six visits, namely V03 (baseline), V05, V07, V10, V12 and V13. The full study reports these points: PBMC samples for TCRB deep sequencing were selected based on availability. Across multiple MHC alleles, vaccine-induced immune responses were seen in approximately 93% of patients. According to the authors, sample limitations meant that analyses of patient blood samples could not be reproduced. Pseudoprogression appeared unrelated to alterations in the top peripheral T cell clonotypes detected by TCRB sequencing.

The CDR3 goes from the cysteine to the phenylalanine over 14 residues. Only the CDR3 DNA is retained, 42 bases long and in frame from the first base. V and J are truncated by 2 bases and 7 bases respectively, leaving an intervening sequence of 12 bases. CDR1 and CDR2 are read off the germline V gene (reference sequence) as MNHNY and SVGAGI. According to the study, the label for this sample's time point signals: week 5, during vaccination. A 20-mer mutant IDH1 peptide at 300 micrograms in Montanide made up each vaccine dose, which was injected subcutaneously together with topical imiquimod. Donors had newly diagnosed WHO grade 3 or 4 IDH1-mutant astrocytomas with loss of nuclear ATRX. The samples were drawn from NOA16, a multicentre, single-arm, open-label phase I trial in Germany that tested a mutant IDH1 peptide vaccine in humans for the first time. Genomic DNA for TCRB sequencing was extracted from EDTA blood using the DNeasy Blood and Tissue Kit.

This specimen consisted of PBMCs, obtained from a glioma patient whose treatment included an IDH1 peptide vaccine. The clonotype originates from a woman aged 18-29 years with glioma. Some clones in this sample may be carry-over from other donors' samples. The chain couples TRBV6-6 to TRBJ1-5, with TRBD1 perhaps the D gene, on 5 matching bases. The CDR3: CASSYVAGRQPQHF. The sequence in DNA is TGTGCCAGCAGTTACGTGGCAGGGCGGCAGCCCCAGCATTTT.